This TCR beta chain comes out of a study of TIL therapy for anti-PD-1-resistant metastatic lung cancer (dated by TCRdb to about 2021). Notes on the research overall: Enrolled patients had a median age of around 49 years (range about 38-80) and a median tumor PD-L1 proportion score of 6%. T cell receptor beta sequencing of tumor and peripheral blood served to follow clonotypes across the tumor, the expanded TIL product, and serial blood samples. The cohort was composed predominantly of lung adenocarcinoma, with a few EGFR-mutant and two ALK-rearranged tumors included, and half of patients were identified as current or former smokers. Across the cohort, whole-exome sequencing showed a median non-synonymous tumor mutation burden of less than 1.7 mutations per megabase.

This clone appeared a few times. Its antigen is unknown. No much larger clone is present one base from it, and per-base qualities are unavailable. Explained via the paper, the time point label denotes: pre-treatment sample, taken before nivolumab and TIL therapy. Baseline tumor samples were excised metastases, mostly pleural nodules or supraclavicular lymph nodes, from the same resection used to grow TIL. Tumors were harvested before any PD-1/PD-L1 blockade; patients then received nivolumab, and those progressing received lymphodepletion, expanded TIL infusion and IL-2. Between October 2017 and 2020, a dual-center phase I trial enrolled adults who had stage 4 NSCLC. Samples came from a single-arm, open-label phase I trial of tumor-infiltrating lymphocyte therapy with nivolumab in advanced non-small cell lung cancer. Portions of each resected tumor were snap-frozen in liquid nitrogen and stored at -80 °C. Tumor regions of interest were chosen on H&E sections by laser-capture macrodissection, pulverized into roughly 16 mg aliquots, and extracted with Qiagen Allprep kits.

The immunoSEQ v3 hsTCRB kit was used to amplify TCR beta CDR3 regions from genomic DNA through bias-controlled multiplex PCR. TCR libraries were sequenced on an Illumina NextSeq 500 to 1.5 million to 2.5 million read pairs for survey level or 5-6 million for deep level. Per the original workflow: The immunoSEQ Analyzer software assigned V, D and J genes, filtered out non-productive sequences, and reported clonality. Repertoires were compared by productive Simpson clonality and by the Morisita overlap index of productive TRB rearrangements between infused TIL and blood. TCRdb carries this immuneACCESS record with in-frame sequences only. Its versions omit some clonotypes, under half of them owing to an unresolved V gene in the studies checked, with the rest unexplained. V, J and clone size reflect that table, while D and trimming were determined from the DNA. This sample gives more than 90,000 clones in total; around three fifths of them show up just once. The top ten constitute approximately 10% of the sample.

Trimming leaves V shorter by 1 base and J shorter by 3 bases, with the junction holding 6 bases beyond the gene matches. Via the germline V gene, CDR1 is MGHRA and CDR2 YSYEKL. The CDR3 has 16 amino acids, counting the end cysteine and phenylalanine. Only the CDR3 region is kept as DNA, spanning 48 bases read in frame from base 1. On the study overall, not on this receptor specifically: Because the cohort was highly selected, with more treatment-naive, never-smoker and oncogene-addicted patients than is typical, generalizability is limited. Compared with baseline intratumoral T cells, expanded TIL cultures were more clonal and less diverse (median clonality around 6% vs 30%, p < 0.0001). Clonal turnover during TIL culture was high, and many clones enriched in the product were not detected in the baseline tumor, suggesting clonal contraction instead of faithful expansion. The study protocol defined all tumor marker inferences as exploratory.

This receptor was taken from a person aged 25-79 years with non-small cell lung cancer. The chain is encoded by TRBV4-1 joined to TRBJ2-3, and 8 junctional nucleotides match TRBD1. The material was tumor tissue, obtained at baseline. The CDR3 region reads CASSQGTGIVTDTQYF. The sequenced DNA: TGCGCCAGCAGCCAAGGGACAGGGATAGTTACAGATACGCAGTATTTT.